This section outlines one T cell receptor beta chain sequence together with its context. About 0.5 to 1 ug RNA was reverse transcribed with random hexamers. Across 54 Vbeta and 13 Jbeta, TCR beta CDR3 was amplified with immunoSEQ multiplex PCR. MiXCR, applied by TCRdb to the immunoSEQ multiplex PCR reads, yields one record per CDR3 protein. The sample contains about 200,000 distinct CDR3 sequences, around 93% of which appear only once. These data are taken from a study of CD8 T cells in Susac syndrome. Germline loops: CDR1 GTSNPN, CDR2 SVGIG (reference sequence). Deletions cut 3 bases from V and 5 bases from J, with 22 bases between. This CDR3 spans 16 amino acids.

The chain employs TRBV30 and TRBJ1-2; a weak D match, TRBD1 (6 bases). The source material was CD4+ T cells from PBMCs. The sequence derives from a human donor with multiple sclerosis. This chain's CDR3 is CAWRGLSWGAGYGYTF. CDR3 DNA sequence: TGTGCCTGGAGGGGCCTCTCGTGGGGGGCTGGATATGGCTACACCTTC. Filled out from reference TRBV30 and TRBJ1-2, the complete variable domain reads SQTIHQWPATLVQPVGSPLSLECTVEGTSNPNLYWYRQAAGRGLQLLFYSVGIGQISSEVPQNLSASRPQDRQFILSSKKLLLSDSGFYLCAWRGLSWGAGYGYTFGSGTRLTVV.